A single TCR beta chain is shown here with its context. Germline V gene lookup returns CDR1 LGHDT and CDR2 YNNKEL (reference sequence). The CDR3 has 13 amino acids. Trimming pared 4 bases from V and 4 bases from J, leaving 11 bases between. How the authors handled the data: From reference gene primer amplification, estimates of nucleated cell counts were derived. The data were produced by immunoSEQ multiplex PCR, yet TCRdb's version contains in-frame clones alone and is incomplete. Clonal size and the V and J genes are those of that table, whereas D and trimming came from the DNA. The sample records approximately 180,000 clones, around 79% being singletons. This sample was included in a study of blood T cell repertoires in COVID-19. Overall study context: The samples span acute and convalescent COVID-19 from the United States, Italy and Spain. In each case, the material was cDNA or gDNA derived from T cells, B-cell-depleted T cells, or PBMCs.

The sequenced sample consisted of peripheral blood. The receptor was isolated from a woman between 65 and 79 years old with acute or convalescent COVID-19. The gene calls are TRBV3-1 (or the pseudogene TRBV3-2) and TRBJ2-7, with D possibly matching TRBD2 (5 bases). The CDR3 is CASSPWEQYEQYF. The CDR3 DNA is TGTGCCAGCAGCCCATGGGAGCAATACGAGCAGTACTTC.